This T cell receptor beta chain was captured by sequencing in a study of shared clonotypes between healthy human individuals. Sequenced by immunoSEQ multiplex PCR; TCRdb stores in-frame clones only, minus some. The repertoire holds 2.5 million or so clones, with more than 90% as singletons. Study findings and constraints: Measured sharing among donors was expected to vary with sequencing depth.

Turning to this clone: Its antigen remains unknown.

Deletions cut 8 bases from V and 10 bases from J, with 20 bases between. This CDR3 contains 13 residues. Germline CDR1 reads LNHDA; CDR2 reads SQIVND (reference sequence). The clonotype comes from a man aged 18-30 years in good health. This chain joins TRBV19 and TRBJ1-2, with D perhaps matching TRBD1 (6 bases). Sequenced sample: naive CD4+ T cells sorted from blood. This sample's subset: CD45RA+ positively selected. As DNA, the CDR3 is TGTGCCAGTGCCGTTCAAAACAGGGTAGACTACACCTTC. Its protein product is CASAVQNRVDYTF.